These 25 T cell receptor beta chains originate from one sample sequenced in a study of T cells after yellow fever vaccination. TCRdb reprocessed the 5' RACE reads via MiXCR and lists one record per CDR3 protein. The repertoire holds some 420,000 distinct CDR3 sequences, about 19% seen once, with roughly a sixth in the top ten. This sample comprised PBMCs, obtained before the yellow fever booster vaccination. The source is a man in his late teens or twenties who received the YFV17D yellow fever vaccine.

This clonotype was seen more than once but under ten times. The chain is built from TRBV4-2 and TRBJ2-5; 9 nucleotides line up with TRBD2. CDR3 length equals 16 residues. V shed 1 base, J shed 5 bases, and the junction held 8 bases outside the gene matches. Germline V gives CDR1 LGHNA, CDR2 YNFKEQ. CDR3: CASSQVIAGVRETQYF. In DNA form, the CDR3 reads TGTGCCAGCAGCCAAGTGATAGCGGGGGTGCGGGAGACCCAGTACTTC.

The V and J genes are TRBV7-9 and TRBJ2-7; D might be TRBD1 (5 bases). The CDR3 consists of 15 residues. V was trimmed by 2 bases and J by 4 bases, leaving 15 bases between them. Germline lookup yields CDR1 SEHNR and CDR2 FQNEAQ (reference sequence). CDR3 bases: TGTGCCAGCAGCTTATTCGGTCAGGGTCCTTACGAGCAGTACTTC. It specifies CASSLFGQGPYEQYF. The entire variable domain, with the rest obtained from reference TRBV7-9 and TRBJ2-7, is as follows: DTGVSQNPRHKITKRGQNVTFRCDPISEHNRLYWYRQTLGQGPEFLTYFQNEAQLEKSRLLSDRFSAERPKGSFSTLEIQRTEQGDSAMYLCASSLFGQGPYEQYFGPGTRLTVT.

The chain's CDR3 is CASSLISGGSGANVLTF. In nucleotides, the CDR3 is TGCGCCAGCAGCTTGATCTCCGGGGGCTCTGGGGCCAACGTCCTGACTTTC. The chain combines TRBV5-1 with TRBJ2-6; maybe TRBD2 (6 bases). V lost 1 base and J 0 bases, leaving 11 bases between the germline ends. This CDR3 is built from 17 residues. Germline CDR1 reads SGHRS; CDR2 reads YFSETQ.

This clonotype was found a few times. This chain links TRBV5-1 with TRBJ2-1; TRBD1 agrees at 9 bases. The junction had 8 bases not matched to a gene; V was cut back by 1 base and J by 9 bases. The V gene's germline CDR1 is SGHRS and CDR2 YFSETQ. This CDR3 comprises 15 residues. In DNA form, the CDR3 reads TGCGCCAGCAGCTTGCAAGGACAGGGGCCCGGTGAGCAGTTCTTC. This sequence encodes CASSLQGQGPGEQFF.

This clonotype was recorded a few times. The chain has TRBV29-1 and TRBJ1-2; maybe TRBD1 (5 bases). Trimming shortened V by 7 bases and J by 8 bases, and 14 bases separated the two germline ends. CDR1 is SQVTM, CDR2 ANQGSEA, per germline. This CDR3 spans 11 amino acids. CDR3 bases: TGCAGCGGACGGATGGGGGACGGCTACACCTTC. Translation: CSGRMGDGYTF.

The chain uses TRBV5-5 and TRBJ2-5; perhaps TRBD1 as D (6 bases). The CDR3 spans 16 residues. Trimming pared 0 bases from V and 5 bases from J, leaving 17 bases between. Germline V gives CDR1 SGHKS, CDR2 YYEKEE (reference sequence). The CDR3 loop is CASSLGQGYLRETQYF. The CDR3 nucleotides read TGTGCCAGCAGCTTGGGCCAGGGGTACCTCCGGGAGACCCAGTACTTC.

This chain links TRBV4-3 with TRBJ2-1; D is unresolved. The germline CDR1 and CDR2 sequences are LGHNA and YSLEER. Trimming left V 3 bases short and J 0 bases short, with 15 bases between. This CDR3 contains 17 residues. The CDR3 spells CASSQGSGAGSYNEQFF. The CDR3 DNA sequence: TGCGCCAGCAGCCAGGGTAGTGGCGCCGGCTCCTACAATGAGCAGTTCTTC.

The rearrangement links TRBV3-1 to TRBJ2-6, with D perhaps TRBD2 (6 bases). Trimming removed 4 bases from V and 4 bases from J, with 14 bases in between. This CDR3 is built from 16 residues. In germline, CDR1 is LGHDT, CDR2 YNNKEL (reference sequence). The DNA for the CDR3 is TGTGCCAGCAGCCTACGCCGGGACTCCGGGGCCAACGTCCTGACTTTC. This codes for CASSLRRDSGANVLTF.

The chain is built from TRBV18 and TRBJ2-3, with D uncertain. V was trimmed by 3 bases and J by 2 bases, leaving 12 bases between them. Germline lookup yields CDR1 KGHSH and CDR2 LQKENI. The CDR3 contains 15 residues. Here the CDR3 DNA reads TGTGCCAGCTCACCCGGTGAACCTCACACAGATACGCAGTATTTT. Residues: CASSPGEPHTDTQYF.

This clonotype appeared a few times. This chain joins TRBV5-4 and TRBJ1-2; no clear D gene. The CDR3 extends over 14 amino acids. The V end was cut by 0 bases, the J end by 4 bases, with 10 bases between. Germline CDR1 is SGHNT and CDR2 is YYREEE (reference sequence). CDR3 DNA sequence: TGTGCCAGCAGCTTGGTGGCGGAGGGCTATGGCTACACCTTC. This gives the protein CASSLVAEGYGYTF. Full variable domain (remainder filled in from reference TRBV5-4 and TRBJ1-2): ETGVTQSPTHLIKTRGQQVTLRCSSQSGHNTVSWYQQALGQGPQFIFQYYREEENGRGNFPPRFSGLQFPNYSSELNVNALELDDSALYLCASSLVAEGYGYTFGSGTRLTVV.

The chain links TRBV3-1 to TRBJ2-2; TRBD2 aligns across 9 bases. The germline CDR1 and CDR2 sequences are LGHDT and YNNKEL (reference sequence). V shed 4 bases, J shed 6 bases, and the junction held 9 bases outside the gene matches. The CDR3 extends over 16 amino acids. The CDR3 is CASSPYASGVAGELFF. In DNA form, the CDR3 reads TGTGCCAGCAGCCCTTACGCTAGCGGGGTCGCCGGGGAGCTGTTTTTT.

The CDR3 DNA reads TGTGCCAGCAGTTCGGGACTAGCGGGGGGGCTGGCCAATGAGCAGTTCTTC. It yields the protein CASSSGLAGGLANEQFF. The V and J genes are TRBV6-5 and TRBJ2-1, with 16 bases identical to TRBD2. The CDR3 covers 17 residues. The V gene end was trimmed by 4 bases and the J gene end by 6 bases; junction bases not matched to a gene: 6. CDR1 is MNHEY and CDR2 is SVGAGI in the germline V gene.

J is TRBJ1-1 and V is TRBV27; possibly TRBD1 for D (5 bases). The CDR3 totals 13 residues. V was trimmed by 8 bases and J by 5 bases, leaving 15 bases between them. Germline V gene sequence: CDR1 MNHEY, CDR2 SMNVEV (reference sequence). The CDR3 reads CASCTPGGTEAFF. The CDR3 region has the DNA TGTGCCAGCTGCACTCCGGGGGGAACTGAAGCTTTCTTT.

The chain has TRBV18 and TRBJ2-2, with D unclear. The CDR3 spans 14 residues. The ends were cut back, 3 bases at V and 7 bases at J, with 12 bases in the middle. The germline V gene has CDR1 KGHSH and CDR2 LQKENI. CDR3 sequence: CASSPSESHGELFF. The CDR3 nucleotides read TGTGCCAGCTCACCCTCGGAAAGCCACGGGGAGCTGTTTTTT.

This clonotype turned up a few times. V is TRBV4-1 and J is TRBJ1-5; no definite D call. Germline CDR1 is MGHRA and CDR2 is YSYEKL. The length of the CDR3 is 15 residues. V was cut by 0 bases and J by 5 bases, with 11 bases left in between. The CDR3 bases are TGCGCCAGCAGCCAAGATCGGTCGGCTGATCAGCCCCAGCATTTT. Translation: CASSQDRSADQPQHF.

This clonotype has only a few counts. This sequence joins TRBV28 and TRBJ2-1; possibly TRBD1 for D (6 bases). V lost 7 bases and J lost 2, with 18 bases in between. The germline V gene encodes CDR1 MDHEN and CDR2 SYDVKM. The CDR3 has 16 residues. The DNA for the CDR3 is TGTGCCAGCAACCGTCGACAGGTACACCCCTACAATGAGCAGTTCTTC. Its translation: CASNRRQVHPYNEQFF. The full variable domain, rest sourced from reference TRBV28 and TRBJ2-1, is DVKVTQSSRYLVKRTGEKVFLECVQDMDHENMFWYRQDPGLGLRLIYFSYDVKMKEKGDIPEGYSVSREKKERFSLILESASTNQTSMYLCASNRRQVHPYNEQFFGPGTRLTVL.

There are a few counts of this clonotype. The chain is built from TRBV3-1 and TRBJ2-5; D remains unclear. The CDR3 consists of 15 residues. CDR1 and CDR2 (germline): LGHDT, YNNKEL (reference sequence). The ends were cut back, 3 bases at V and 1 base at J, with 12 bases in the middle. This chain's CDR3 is CASSQYVRIQETQYF. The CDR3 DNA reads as TGTGCCAGCAGCCAGTACGTACGGATCCAAGAGACCCAGTACTTC.

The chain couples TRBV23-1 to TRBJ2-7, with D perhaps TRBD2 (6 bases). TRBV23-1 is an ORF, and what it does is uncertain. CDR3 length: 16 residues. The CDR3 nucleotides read TGCGCCAGCAGTCCCCCGGGACTCCGGAGCTCCTCCGAGCAGTACGTC. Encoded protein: CASSPPGLRSSSEQYV.

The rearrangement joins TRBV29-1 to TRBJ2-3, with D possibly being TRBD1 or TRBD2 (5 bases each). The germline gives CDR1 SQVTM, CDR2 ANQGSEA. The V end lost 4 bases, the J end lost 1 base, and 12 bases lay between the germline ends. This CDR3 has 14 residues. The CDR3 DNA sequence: TGCAGCGTTGCACCGGGACCTCGCACAGATACGCAGTATTTT. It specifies CSVAPGPRTDTQYF.

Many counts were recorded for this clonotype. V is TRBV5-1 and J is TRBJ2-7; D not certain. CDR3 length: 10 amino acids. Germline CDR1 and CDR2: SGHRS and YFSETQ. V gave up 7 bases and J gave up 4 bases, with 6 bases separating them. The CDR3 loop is CASGVYEQYF. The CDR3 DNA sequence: TGCGCCAGCGGAGTATACGAGCAGTACTTC.

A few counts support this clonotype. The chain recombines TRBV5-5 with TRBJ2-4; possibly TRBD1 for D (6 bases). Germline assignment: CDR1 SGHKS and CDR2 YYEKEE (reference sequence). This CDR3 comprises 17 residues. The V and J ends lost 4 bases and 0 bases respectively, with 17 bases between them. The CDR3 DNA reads TGTGCCAGCAGCGCCCAACAGGGTATTAGAGCCAAAAACATTCAGTACTTC. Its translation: CASSAQQGIRAKNIQYF.

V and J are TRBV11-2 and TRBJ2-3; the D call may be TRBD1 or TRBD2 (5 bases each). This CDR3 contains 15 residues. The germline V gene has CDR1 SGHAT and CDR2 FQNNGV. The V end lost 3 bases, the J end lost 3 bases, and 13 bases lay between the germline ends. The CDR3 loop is CASSFNLGVTDTQYF. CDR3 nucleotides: TGTGCCAGCAGCTTTAACTTGGGGGTGACAGATACGCAGTATTTT.

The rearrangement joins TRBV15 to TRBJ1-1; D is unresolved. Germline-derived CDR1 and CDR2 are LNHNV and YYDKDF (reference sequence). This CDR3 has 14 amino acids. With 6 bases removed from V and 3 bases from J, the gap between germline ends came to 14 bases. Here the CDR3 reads CATRTKTGDTEAFF. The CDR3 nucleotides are TGTGCCACCAGAACGAAGACCGGGGACACTGAAGCTTTCTTT.

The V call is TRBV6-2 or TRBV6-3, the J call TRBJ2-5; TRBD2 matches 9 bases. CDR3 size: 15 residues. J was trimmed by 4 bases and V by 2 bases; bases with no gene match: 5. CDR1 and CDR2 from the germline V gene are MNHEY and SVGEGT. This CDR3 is CASSYATSGAETQYF. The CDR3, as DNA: TGTGCCAGCAGTTACGCGACTAGCGGCGCAGAGACCCAGTACTTC.

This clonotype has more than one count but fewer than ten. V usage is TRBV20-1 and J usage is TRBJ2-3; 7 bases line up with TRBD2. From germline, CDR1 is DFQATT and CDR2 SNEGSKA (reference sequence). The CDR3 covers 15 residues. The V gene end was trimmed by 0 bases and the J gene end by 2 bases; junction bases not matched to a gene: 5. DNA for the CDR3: TGCAGTGCTAGAGAACCGGGGGGATTCACAGATACGCAGTATTTT. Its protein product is CSAREPGGFTDTQYF.